This T cell receptor beta chain was retrieved from a study of shared clonotypes between healthy human individuals. The study's findings and limits: Few donors restricted represented genetic and exposure-history diversity.

Method: immunoSEQ multiplex PCR; TCRdb's copy keeps in-frame clones and lacks some. The sample holds over 400,000 clones, 95% to 97% seen once. As concerns this clone: Its target is not known.

The sequenced sample was naive CD4+ T cells sorted from blood. Noted subset: CD45RA+ positively selected. The receptor comes from a woman between 25 and 40 years old in good health.

CDR3 DNA: TGTGCCAGCTCACCACCGTATAACCGAGAACGAACTAATGAAAAACTGTTTTTT. As protein: CASSPPYNRERTNEKLFF. This chain joins TRBV18 and TRBJ1-4; D not resolved. V lost 0 bases, J lost 1 base, and 15 bases lay in between. CDR1 and CDR2 (germline): KGHSH, LQKENI. The CDR3 spans 18 residues.